One sample yielded the 27 T cell receptor beta chains listed below, sequenced in a study of control samples from healthy donors and cancer patients. Profiling relied on immunoSEQ multiplex PCR, and the TCRdb table lists in-frame clones only, not all of them. This sample carries approximately 94,000 clones, roughly 84% of them seen once, and the ten largest clones take about 18%. Sequencing was carried out using blood. The receptors derive from a woman aged 45-65 years in good health.

The gene calls are TRBV5-6 and TRBJ1-2; D is ambiguous. Germline assignment: CDR1 SGHDT and CDR2 YYEEEE. V lost 7 bases to trimming and J lost 8 bases, with 9 bases between them. CDR3 length: 10 residues. CDR3 sequence reads: CASPEVGYTF. The CDR3 coding sequence is TGTGCCAGCCCGGAGGTCGGCTACACCTTC.

In the case of this clone: Other DNA sequences of this sample code for an identical CDR3. V and J are TRBV5-6 and TRBJ2-7, with D tentatively TRBD1 or TRBD2 (5 bases each). The CDR3 consists of 14 residues. Germline V gene lookup returns CDR1 SGHDT and CDR2 YYEEEE. V shed 5 bases and J shed 3 bases, with 15 bases lying between them. The CDR3 nucleotides read TGTGCCAGCAGGGTGGGTGGGGGAAACTACGAGCAGTACTTC. Translation gives CASRVGGGNYEQYF.

The V and J genes are TRBV27 and TRBJ2-1, with D possibly being TRBD1 (5 bases). The CDR3 consists of 15 residues. V was trimmed by 0 bases and J by 2 bases, leaving 8 bases between them. Per germline, CDR1 MNHEY and CDR2 SMNVEV (reference sequence). CDR3 loop: CASSLSGHTYNEQFF. The CDR3, as DNA: TGTGCCAGCAGTTTATCGGGGCACACCTACAATGAGCAGTTCTTC.

The chain combines TRBV21-1 with TRBJ1-2. TRBV21-1 is reported as a pseudogene. The CDR3 loop spans 17 amino acids. CDR3 nucleotides: TGTGCCAGCAGCAACCTTATAATAGGGGGGCAAATCTATGGCTACACCTTC. The encoded protein is CASSNLIIGGQIYGYTF.

The genes are TRBV11-2 and TRBJ1-2, with a possible D match to TRBD1 (5 bases). The germline V gene has CDR1 SGHAT and CDR2 FQNNGV. CDR3 length equals 17 residues. Trimming left V 0 bases short and J 5 bases short, with 19 bases between. The CDR3 region is CASSLDHRQISGYGYTF. The CDR3 DNA follows: TGTGCCAGCAGCTTAGATCACCGACAGATTTCTGGGTATGGCTACACCTTC.

The genes are TRBV7-3 and TRBJ1-1, with unresolved D. In germline, CDR1 is SGHTA, CDR2 FQGTGA. This CDR3 region has 14 residues. V was cut by 5 bases and J by 1 base, with 11 bases left in between. The CDR3 spells CASSQGWGNTEAFF. The CDR3 region has the DNA TGTGCCAGCAGCCAAGGTTGGGGGAACACTGAAGCTTTCTTT.

J is TRBJ2-7 and V is TRBV15; 12 nucleotides match TRBD2. CDR3 length: 18 amino acids. J gave up 2 bases and V 0 bases, and 8 bases lay outside the gene matches. Germline CDR1 is LNHNV and CDR2 is YYDKDF (reference sequence). CDR3 coding DNA: TGTGCCACCAGCAGAGAGGTCCTAGCGGGGGGGTTAACCTACGAGCAGTACTTC. The encoded protein is CATSREVLAGGLTYEQYF.

The CDR3 nucleotides read TGTGCCAGCAGCGCCCCTAGGGAGACAGGGGTACCAGATACGCAGTATTTT. Amino acids: CASSAPRETGVPDTQYF. The chain carries TRBV9 and TRBJ2-3, with TRBD1 matching over 8 bases. Losses at the gene ends were 3 bases for V and 4 bases for J; bases not matched to a gene: 13. This CDR3 has 17 amino acids. Germline loops: CDR1 SGDLS, CDR2 YYNGEE.

The rearrangement links TRBV5-1 to TRBJ2-1; 8 bases match TRBD2. Germline assignment: CDR1 SGHRS and CDR2 YFSETQ. The CDR3 sequence is 15 residues long. Trimming took 4 bases from V and 2 from J; bases not matched to a gene: 5. This CDR3 is CASSADGGAYNEQFF. The CDR3 DNA sequence: TGCGCCAGCAGCGCTGACGGGGGGGCCTACAATGAGCAGTTCTTC. The full variable domain, its missing parts supplied by reference TRBV5-1 and TRBJ2-1, is KAGVTQTPRYLIKTRGQQVTLSCSPISGHRSVSWYQQTPGQGLQFLFEYFSETQRNKGNFPGRFSGRQFSNSRSEMNVSTLELGDSALYLCASSADGGAYNEQFFGPGTRLTVL.

The V and J genes are TRBV30 and TRBJ1-6, with D unresolved. V dropped 5 bases and J dropped 10 bases, with 12 bases sitting between them. The germline V gene has CDR1 GTSNPN and CDR2 SVGIG (reference sequence). The CDR3 totals 12 residues. The CDR3 coding sequence is TGTGCCTGGGACAACATAGCCTCACCCCTCCACTTT. It codes for CAWDNIASPLHF.

The J gene is TRBJ2-3, the V gene TRBV12-3 or TRBV12-4; D ambiguous. The CDR3 has 13 amino acids. V was clipped by 1 base and J by 6 bases, with 8 bases between them. The CDR3 here is CASSLVAFDTQYF. CDR3 coding DNA: TGTGCCAGCAGTTTAGTAGCATTCGATACGCAGTATTTT.

The rearrangement joins TRBV30 to TRBJ1-6; 8 positions agree with TRBD1. The junction had 4 bases not matched to a gene; V was cut back by 2 bases and J by 4 bases. Germline CDR1 is GTSNPN and CDR2 is SVGIG (reference sequence). The CDR3 loop spans 15 amino acids. CDR3 amino acids: CAWSPGTGYNSPLHF. The CDR3 DNA reads as TGTGCCTGGAGTCCCGGGACAGGTTATAATTCACCCCTCCACTTT.

V usage is TRBV27 and J usage is TRBJ2-5; unclear D gene. V shed 0 bases and J shed 2 bases, with 13 bases lying between them. The CDR3 has 16 amino acids. Germline lookup yields CDR1 MNHEY and CDR2 SMNVEV (reference sequence). DNA of the CDR3: TGTGCCAGCAGTTTATCGAACTTTTTGAGGCAAGAGACCCAGTACTTC. Amino acids: CASSLSNFLRQETQYF.

The gene calls are TRBV3-1 (or the pseudogene TRBV3-2) and TRBJ2-7; 7 bases fit TRBD2. From germline, CDR1 is LGHDT and CDR2 YNNKEL (reference sequence). This CDR3 region has 12 residues. The V and J ends lost 0 bases and 13 bases, in that order; junction bases with no gene match: 6. The CDR3 loop is CASSQDGSSGYV. As DNA, the CDR3 is TGTGCCAGCAGCCAAGATGGGTCTAGCGGATACGTC.

J is TRBJ2-1 and V is TRBV18; TRBD2 matches 15 bases. Germline V gives CDR1 KGHSH, CDR2 LQKENI. V lost 3 bases and J lost 1; bases outside the gene matches: 13. This CDR3 is built from 21 residues. The CDR3 sequence is CASSPRIGGTSGRFSYNEQFF. In DNA form, the CDR3 reads TGTGCCAGCTCACCTCGTATTGGGGGGACTAGCGGGAGGTTTTCCTACAATGAGCAGTTCTTC.

The rearrangement joins TRBV29-1 to TRBJ2-7; 8 bases agree with TRBD1. The CDR3 is 13 amino acids. Germline values: CDR1 SQVTM, CDR2 ANQGSEA. V lost 5 bases, J lost 0 bases, and 3 bases stayed unmatched. The CDR3 loop is CSVSTGASYEQYF. In DNA form, the CDR3 reads TGCAGCGTTTCGACAGGGGCCTCCTACGAGCAGTACTTC.

The chain combines TRBV6-5 with TRBJ2-3; 7 bases are a match to TRBD2. Per the germline V gene, CDR1 is MNHEY and CDR2 is SVGAGI. Losses at the gene ends were 9 bases for V and 2 bases for J; bases not matched to a gene: 8. The CDR3 contains 14 residues. The CDR3 region has the DNA TGTGCCAGTTCTACGGGACTACTCACAGATACGCAGTATTTT. This gives the protein CASSTGLLTDTQYF.

The chain uses TRBV3-1 (or the pseudogene TRBV3-2) and TRBJ1-1; perhaps TRBD1 as D (6 bases). V shed 2 bases and J shed 8 bases, with 18 bases lying between them. Germline assignment: CDR1 LGHDT and CDR2 YNNKEL (reference sequence). This CDR3 region has 15 residues. CDR3 protein: CASSQRGHSRSEAFF. The CDR3, as DNA: TGTGCCAGCAGCCAAAGGGGACACTCACGCTCCGAAGCTTTCTTT.

The V call is TRBV11-2, the J call TRBJ1-2, with D possibly matching TRBD1 (6 bases). The CDR3 runs 13 residues. Trimming cost V 7 bases and J 2 bases, with 11 bases left between them. Germline V gene data show CDR1 as SGHAT and CDR2 as FQNNGV. The CDR3 sequence: CASKTGNNYGYTF. CDR3 sequence (DNA): TGTGCCAGCAAAACAGGGAACAACTATGGCTACACCTTC.

This sequence joins TRBV6-2 or TRBV6-3 and TRBJ2-7, with no clear D. V lost 0 bases and J lost 7, with 13 bases in between. This CDR3 spans 14 amino acids. Germline values: CDR1 MNHEY, CDR2 SVGEGT. The CDR3, as DNA: TGTGCCAGCAGTTACTCCGGTCCCTCCCCAGAGCAGTACGTC. Its translation: CASSYSGPSPEQYV.

The V and J genes are TRBV4-3 and TRBJ2-1; D is unresolved. Trimming removed 3 bases from V and 4 bases from J, with 16 bases in between. CDR3 length: 16 amino acids. From germline, CDR1 is LGHNA and CDR2 YSLEER. DNA of the CDR3: TGCGCCAGCAGCCATGGAAGTTTAGTGGGTTACAATGAGCAGTTCTTC. As protein: CASSHGSLVGYNEQFF.

This clone was counted once. This chain connects TRBV4-3 to TRBJ2-1; D is possibly TRBD2 (6 bases). V lost 6 bases, J lost 4 bases, and 16 bases lay in between. Germline-derived CDR1 and CDR2 are LGHNA and YSLEER. This CDR3 has 15 residues. The CDR3 region is CASSSGGDFYNEQFF. CDR3 bases: TGCGCCAGCAGTTCAGGAGGGGACTTTTACAATGAGCAGTTCTTC.

This chain connects TRBV7-2 to TRBJ2-6; D remains unclear. This CDR3 region has 14 residues. CDR1 and CDR2 (germline): SGHTA, FQGNSA. V was shortened by 5 bases and J by 0 bases, with 5 bases between the two germline ends. The DNA of the CDR3 is TGTGCCAGCAGCCTTCACTCTGGGGCCAACGTCCTGACTTTC. Its translation is CASSLHSGANVLTF.

The CDR3 loop reads CASSYSQGTSTDTQYF. The CDR3 DNA reads as TGTGCCAGCAGTTACTCGCAAGGGACGAGCACAGATACGCAGTATTTT. The chain recombines TRBV6-5 with TRBJ2-3; D tentatively reads TRBD1 or TRBD2 (5 bases each). This CDR3 contains 16 residues. Germline V lookup: CDR1 MNHEY, CDR2 SVGAGI. Trimming removed 0 bases at V and 0 bases at J, with 10 bases between.

This clone occurred a few times. V is TRBV18 and J is TRBJ1-5; unclear D gene. This CDR3 has 13 residues. V dropped 2 bases and J dropped 7 bases, with 9 bases sitting between them. Germline V gene lookup returns CDR1 KGHSH and CDR2 LQKENI. CDR3 sequence: CASSPSTTQPQHF. CDR3 DNA: TGTGCCAGCTCACCATCCACCACCCAGCCCCAGCATTTT.

The chain has TRBV7-9 and TRBJ1-5; D not resolved. V lost 1 base and J lost 5, with 6 bases in between. The CDR3 totals 13 residues. Germline V gene lookup returns CDR1 SEHNR and CDR2 FQNEAQ (reference sequence). The CDR3 DNA follows: TGTGCCAGCAGCTTAGTATCAGATCAGCCCCAGCATTTT. Amino acids: CASSLVSDQPQHF.

The gene calls are TRBV7-3 and TRBJ2-3; 13 bases agree with TRBD2. In germline, CDR1 is SGHTA, CDR2 FQGTGA. This CDR3 comprises 17 residues. With 5 bases clipped from V and 9 bases from J, the junction kept 14 bases outside the gene matches. The CDR3 loop reads CASSRTSGSSGGGTQYF. The CDR3 coding sequence is TGTGCCAGCAGCCGGACTAGCGGGAGTTCTGGGGGTGGGACGCAGTATTTT.